These 23 T cell receptor beta chains share one sample of origin, sequenced in a study of early T cells in non-severe SARS-CoV-2 infection. TCRdb called the 5' RACE reads again in MiXCR, with one record for every CDR3 protein. This table holds 30,000 or so distinct CDR3 sequences, 4.5% to 6% found once. Sequencing was performed on whole blood. The origin of the receptors is an adult who was a healthcare worker with PCR-confirmed SARS-CoV-2 infection or an uninfected control (not recorded which).

There are a few counts of this clonotype. The J gene is TRBJ2-7, the V gene TRBV7-2; TRBD2 agrees at 8 bases. The CDR3 consists of 14 residues. Trimming removed 0 bases from V and 9 bases from J; junction bases left unmatched: 7. Looked up from germline, CDR1 is SGHTA and CDR2 is FQGNSA. CDR3 sequence (DNA): TGTGCCAGCAGCTTAGCGCAACGGGGGGGCCGGCAGTACTTC. This codes for CASSLAQRGGRQYF. Supplemented by reference TRBV7-2 and TRBJ2-7, the full variable domain reads GAGVSQSPSNKVTEKGKDVELRCDPISGHTALYWYRQSLGQGLEFLIYFQGNSAPDKSGLPSDRFSAERTGGSVSTLTIQRTQQEDSAVYLCASSLAQRGGRQYFGPGTRLTVT.

This clonotype showed up just a few times. V is TRBV13 and J is TRBJ2-7; 11 nucleotides agree with TRBD2. CDR3 length: 16 amino acids. Germline CDR1 PRHDT, CDR2 FYEKMQ (reference sequence). The ends lost 4 bases at V and 5 bases at J; junction bases unmatched: 10. CDR3 in DNA: TGTGCCAGCAGCTCCCAACTAGCGGGGGTGATAAACGAGCAGTACTTC. It codes for CASSSQLAGVINEQYF.

This clonotype has ten or more counts. The rearrangement links TRBV14 to TRBJ2-3; TRBD2 agrees at 7 bases. The CDR3 contains 17 residues. Germline lookup yields CDR1 SGHDN and CDR2 FVKESK. With 1 base clipped from V and 7 bases from J, the junction kept 14 bases outside the gene matches. In DNA form, the CDR3 reads TGTGCCAGCAGCCAAGCGGGATCGGGGGGAATGCGACATACGCAGTATTTT. Its protein is CASSQAGSGGMRHTQYF.

This sequence joins TRBV28 and TRBJ2-7, with 9 nucleotides matching TRBD2. Germline V gene lookup returns CDR1 MDHEN and CDR2 SYDVKM. There are 14 residues in the CDR3. The J segment lost 3 bases and the V segment lost 7 bases, leaving 7 bases of the junction unmatched. DNA for the CDR3: TGTGCCAGCACCCCGGGAGCGGGAGGCTACGAGCAGTACTTC. It is translated as CASTPGAGGYEQYF.

V and J are TRBV6-5 and TRBJ2-7; perhaps TRBD2 as D (6 bases). V lost 7 bases and J 4 bases, leaving 11 bases between the germline ends. Germline CDR1 is MNHEY and CDR2 is SVGAGI. The CDR3 covers 12 residues. CDR3: CASTGEGYEQYF. CDR3 sequence (DNA): TGTGCCAGCACGGGGGAAGGGTACGAGCAGTACTTC.

The V gene is TRBV20-1, the J gene TRBJ2-1; D is unresolved. Germline lookup yields CDR1 DFQATT and CDR2 SNEGSKA (reference sequence). The CDR3 totals 11 residues. Deletions cut 4 bases from V and 4 bases from J, with 5 bases between. CDR3: CSAKLYNEQFF. Here the CDR3 DNA reads TGCAGTGCTAAACTATACAATGAGCAGTTCTTC.

This clonotype has a count of ten or more. The rearrangement links TRBV29-1 to TRBJ1-6, with D possibly being TRBD1 (6 bases). Trimming took 0 bases from V and 1 from J, leaving 16 bases between them. The CDR3 is 18 amino acids. Germline V lookup: CDR1 SQVTM, CDR2 ANQGSEA. Here the CDR3 reads CSVEDRPGEYSYNSPLHF. In DNA form, the CDR3 reads TGCAGCGTTGAAGATCGTCCAGGGGAGTATTCCTATAATTCACCCCTCCACTTT. The full variable domain, in which reference TRBV29-1 and TRBJ1-6 provide the parts outside the CDR3, is SAVISQKPSRDICQRGTSLTIQCQVDSQVTMMFWYRQQPGQSLTLIATANQGSEATYESGFVIDKFPISRPNLTFSTLTVSNMSPEDSSIYLCSVEDRPGEYSYNSPLHFGNGTRLTVT.

This clonotype was detected only a few times. The chain employs TRBV7-8 and TRBJ1-5, with D perhaps TRBD1 (6 bases). The V end lost 5 bases, the J end lost 0 bases, and 14 bases lay between the germline ends. The CDR3 runs to 16 residues. CDR1 and CDR2 from the germline V gene are SGHVS and FQNEAQ. The CDR3 protein is CASSQGHPFSNQPQHF. CDR3 bases: TGTGCCAGCAGCCAGGGACACCCGTTTAGCAATCAGCCCCAGCATTTT.

The gene calls are TRBV20-1 and TRBJ1-1; TRBD1 might be the D (5 bases). This CDR3 is 13 amino acids long. The V and J ends lost 3 bases and 1 base respectively, with 9 bases between them. Germline-derived CDR1 and CDR2 are DFQATT and SNEGSKA (reference sequence). CDR3 region: CSASVQANTEAFF. The CDR3 DNA reads TGCAGTGCTAGTGTACAGGCGAACACTGAAGCTTTCTTT.

The rearrangement links TRBV21-1 to TRBJ2-3; the table names TRBD1, a call not compared with the DNA. TRBV21-1 has pseudogene status. CDR3 length: 17 amino acids. This CDR3 reads CASSKVGAGKSGDTQYF. The CDR3 nucleotides read TGTGCCAGCAGCAAAGTGGGCGCAGGGAAAAGTGGCGATACGCAGTATTTT.

J is TRBJ2-1 and V is TRBV11-3; D remains ambiguous. V lost 6 bases to trimming and J lost 4 bases, with 10 bases between them. Germline CDR1 and CDR2: SGHNT and YENEEA. This CDR3 spans 13 amino acids. CDR3 in DNA: TGTGCCAGCAGGACGGCTATTTACAATGAGCAGTTCTTC. It specifies CASRTAIYNEQFF.

This clonotype has a count of ten or more. The rearrangement links TRBV7-2 to TRBJ2-7; D unresolved. Germline V gives CDR1 SGHTA, CDR2 FQGNSA. Between the trimmed V and J ends, which lost 4 bases and 0 bases, there was a span of 7 bases. The CDR3 length is 13 residues. The CDR3, as DNA: TGTGCCAGCAGCTCCGGGCCCTCCTACGAGCAGTACTTC. Protein sequence: CASSSGPSYEQYF.

This clonotype was observed at least ten times. V usage is TRBV20-1 and J usage is TRBJ2-7; the match to TRBD2 covers 7 bases. Trimming at V came to 6 bases and at J to 5 bases, leaving 10 bases not matched to a gene. This CDR3 is 13 amino acids long. The germline V gene encodes CDR1 DFQATT and CDR2 SNEGSKA (reference sequence). In DNA form, the CDR3 reads TGCAGTGCCCCTACCGGAGCGGGAAACGAGCAGTACTTC. Its translation: CSAPTGAGNEQYF.

This clonotype has ten or more counts. The V and J genes are TRBV6-5 and TRBJ2-7, with 9 bases that match TRBD1. The CDR3 runs to 13 residues. Germline CDR1 and CDR2: MNHEY and SVGAGI. V lost 8 bases and J lost 7; bases outside the gene matches: 9. The CDR3 DNA reads as TGTGCCAGCTCGGGACAGGGTACTTCTGAGCAGTACTTC. Protein sequence: CASSGQGTSEQYF.

Many counts were recorded for this clonotype. The chain employs TRBV2 and TRBJ2-1; 8 nucleotides line up with TRBD1. The CDR3 sequence is 14 residues long. Germline CDR1 is SNHLY and CDR2 is FYNNEI. The V gene end was trimmed by 6 bases and the J gene end by 2 bases; junction bases not matched to a gene: 3. The CDR3 DNA is TGTGCCAGCAGGGAGGACAGGGCCTACAATGAGCAGTTCTTC. This gives the protein CASREDRAYNEQFF.

Only a few counts were recorded for this clonotype. The chain has TRBV6-2 or TRBV6-3 and TRBJ2-3; 10 nucleotides match TRBD2. Germline V gives CDR1 MNHEY, CDR2 SVGEGT. The CDR3 is 12 amino acids. Losses at the gene ends were 5 bases for V and 14 bases for J; bases not matched to a gene: 7. CDR3 sequence reads: CASSNPGLARYF. CDR3 bases: TGTGCCAGCAGTAACCCGGGACTAGCGAGGTATTTT.

This clonotype was detected only a few times. The chain uses TRBV7-9 and TRBJ2-1; D is uncertain. Trimming pared 5 bases from V and 10 bases from J, leaving 6 bases between. The germline CDR1 and CDR2 sequences are SEHNR and FQNEAQ (reference sequence). This CDR3 is built from 10 residues. The CDR3 nucleotides read TGTGCCAGCAGCCCTCCGGAGCAGTTCTTC. Its translation is CASSPPEQFF.

This clonotype was counted many times. This sequence joins TRBV7-2 and TRBJ1-2, with 7 bases aligning to TRBD1. CDR1 and CDR2 from the germline V gene are SGHTA and FQGNSA. The CDR3 sequence is 15 residues long. V dropped 5 bases and J dropped 2; count of bases not matched to a gene: 8. The CDR3 DNA is TGTGCCAGCAGCCCGTGGAAGGGGGCCAACTATGGCTACACCTTC. Translated, it gives CASSPWKGANYGYTF.

This clonotype was found many times. This sequence joins TRBV2 and TRBJ2-2; 9 positions match TRBD2. The germline gives CDR1 SNHLY, CDR2 FYNNEI. This CDR3 region has 14 residues. The V and J ends lost 7 bases and 4 bases, in that order; junction bases with no gene match: 4. CDR3 nucleotide sequence: TGTGCCAGCAATCGGCGGGAGGGCACCGGGGAGCTGTTTTTT. Translated: CASNRREGTGELFF.

This clonotype was found many times. V is TRBV20-1 and J is TRBJ1-4, with TRBD1 matching over 7 bases. The J segment lost 6 bases and the V segment lost 6 bases, leaving 7 bases of the junction unmatched. The CDR3 length is 13 residues. CDR1 and CDR2 from the germline V gene are DFQATT and SNEGSKA (reference sequence). The CDR3 loop reads CSATGRGHEKLFF. CDR3 nucleotides: TGCAGTGCCACGGGGAGGGGGCATGAAAAACTGTTTTTT.

There are a few counts of this clonotype. The chain has TRBV19 and TRBJ2-7; D might be TRBD1 or TRBD2, each matching 5 bases. From germline, CDR1 is LNHDA and CDR2 SQIVND (reference sequence). V lost 6 bases and J 2 bases, leaving 14 bases between the germline ends. The CDR3 runs 14 residues. The CDR3 sequence: CASRPAGSTYEQYF. The CDR3 DNA reads TGTGCCAGTAGACCCGCAGGGAGCACCTACGAGCAGTACTTC.

This clonotype appeared a few times. The V and J genes are TRBV28 and TRBJ2-7; D is ambiguous. Germline lookup yields CDR1 MDHEN and CDR2 SYDVKM. The CDR3 spans 13 residues. The germline V and J ends were trimmed by 7 bases and 5 bases, with 15 bases remaining between them. The CDR3: CASTDPAVHEQYF. The CDR3 DNA reads TGTGCCAGCACCGACCCGGCGGTCCACGAGCAGTACTTC.

The rearrangement links TRBV5-5 to TRBJ1-5; D remains ambiguous. With 4 bases removed from V and 6 bases from J, the gap between germline ends came to 11 bases. Germline V gene data show CDR1 as SGHKS and CDR2 as YYEKEE (reference sequence). CDR3 length: 13 residues. The CDR3 here is CASSLWEGQPQHF. The CDR3 DNA reads TGTGCCAGCAGCCTCTGGGAGGGTCAGCCCCAGCATTTT. The variable domain in full, completed from reference TRBV5-5 and TRBJ1-5, reads DAGVTQSPTHLIKTRGQQVTLRCSPISGHKSVSWYQQVLGQGPQFIFQYYEKEERGRGNFPDRFSARQFPNYSSELNVNALLLGDSALYLCASSLWEGQPQHFGDGTRLSIL.